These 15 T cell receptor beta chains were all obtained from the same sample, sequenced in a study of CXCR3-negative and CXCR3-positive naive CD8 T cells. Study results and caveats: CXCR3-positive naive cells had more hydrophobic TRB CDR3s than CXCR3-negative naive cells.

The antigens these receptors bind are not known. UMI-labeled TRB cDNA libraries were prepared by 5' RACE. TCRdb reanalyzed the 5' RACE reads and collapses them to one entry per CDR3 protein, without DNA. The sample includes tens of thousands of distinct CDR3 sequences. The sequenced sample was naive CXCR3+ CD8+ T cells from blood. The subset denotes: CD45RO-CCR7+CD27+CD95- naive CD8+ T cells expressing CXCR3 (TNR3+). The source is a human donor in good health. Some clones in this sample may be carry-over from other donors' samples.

The CDR3 spells CASSQDLVTLGDSPLHF. The chain is built from TRBV14 and TRBJ1-6; lacking DNA, the TRBD1 call made by TCRdb goes unchecked. CDR3 length: 17 amino acids. The germline V gene encodes CDR1 SGHDN and CDR2 FVKESK.

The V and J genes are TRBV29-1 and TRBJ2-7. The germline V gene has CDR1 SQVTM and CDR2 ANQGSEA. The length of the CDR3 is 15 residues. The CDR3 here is CSVEAPAGDHYEQYF.

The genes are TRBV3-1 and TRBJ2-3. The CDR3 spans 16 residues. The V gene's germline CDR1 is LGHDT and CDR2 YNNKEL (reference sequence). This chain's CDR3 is CASSQVGKAATDTQYF.

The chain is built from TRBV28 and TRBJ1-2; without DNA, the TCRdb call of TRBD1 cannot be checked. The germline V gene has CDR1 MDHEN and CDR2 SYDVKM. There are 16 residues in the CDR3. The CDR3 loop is CASSQFPAPGDYGYTF.

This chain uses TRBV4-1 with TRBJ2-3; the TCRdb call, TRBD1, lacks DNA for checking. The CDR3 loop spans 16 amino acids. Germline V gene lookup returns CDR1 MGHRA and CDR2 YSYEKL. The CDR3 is CASSRLQGVGTDTQYF.

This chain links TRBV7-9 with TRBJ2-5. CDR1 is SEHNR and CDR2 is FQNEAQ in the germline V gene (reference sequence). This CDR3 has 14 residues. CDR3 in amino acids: CASSSWNVQETQYF.

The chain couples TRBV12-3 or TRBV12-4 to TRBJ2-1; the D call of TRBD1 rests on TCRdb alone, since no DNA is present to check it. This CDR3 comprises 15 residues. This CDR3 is CASSPGTGFGSEQFF.

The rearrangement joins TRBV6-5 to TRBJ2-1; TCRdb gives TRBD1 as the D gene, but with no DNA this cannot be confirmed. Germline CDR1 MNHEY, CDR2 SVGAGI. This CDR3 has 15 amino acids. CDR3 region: CASSYSGTGVGEQFF.

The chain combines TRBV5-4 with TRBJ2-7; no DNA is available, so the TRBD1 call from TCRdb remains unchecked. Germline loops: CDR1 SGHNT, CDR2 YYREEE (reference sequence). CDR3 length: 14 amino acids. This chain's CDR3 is CASSLMGQGSEQYF.

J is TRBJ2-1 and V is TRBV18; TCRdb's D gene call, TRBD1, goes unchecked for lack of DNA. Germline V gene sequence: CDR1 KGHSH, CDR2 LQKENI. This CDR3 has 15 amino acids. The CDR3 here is CASSDPGTGHNVQFF.

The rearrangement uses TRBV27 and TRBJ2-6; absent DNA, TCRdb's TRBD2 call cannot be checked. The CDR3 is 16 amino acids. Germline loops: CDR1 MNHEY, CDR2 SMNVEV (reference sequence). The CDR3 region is CASSPEEISGANVLTF.

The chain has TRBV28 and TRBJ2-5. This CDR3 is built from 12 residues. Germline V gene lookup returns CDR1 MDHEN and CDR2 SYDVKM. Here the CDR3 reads CASSLREETQYF.

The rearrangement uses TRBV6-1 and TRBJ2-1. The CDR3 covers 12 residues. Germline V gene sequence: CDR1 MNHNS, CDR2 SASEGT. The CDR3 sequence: CASANSQNEQFF.

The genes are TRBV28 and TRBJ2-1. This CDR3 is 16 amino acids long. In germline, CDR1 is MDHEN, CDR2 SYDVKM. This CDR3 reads CASSFWSTPVDNEQFF.

CDR3 region: CASSYTTNEQFF. The V gene is TRBV6-2 or TRBV6-3, the J gene TRBJ2-1. The CDR3 sequence is 12 residues long. Germline assignment: CDR1 MNHEY and CDR2 SVGEGT.